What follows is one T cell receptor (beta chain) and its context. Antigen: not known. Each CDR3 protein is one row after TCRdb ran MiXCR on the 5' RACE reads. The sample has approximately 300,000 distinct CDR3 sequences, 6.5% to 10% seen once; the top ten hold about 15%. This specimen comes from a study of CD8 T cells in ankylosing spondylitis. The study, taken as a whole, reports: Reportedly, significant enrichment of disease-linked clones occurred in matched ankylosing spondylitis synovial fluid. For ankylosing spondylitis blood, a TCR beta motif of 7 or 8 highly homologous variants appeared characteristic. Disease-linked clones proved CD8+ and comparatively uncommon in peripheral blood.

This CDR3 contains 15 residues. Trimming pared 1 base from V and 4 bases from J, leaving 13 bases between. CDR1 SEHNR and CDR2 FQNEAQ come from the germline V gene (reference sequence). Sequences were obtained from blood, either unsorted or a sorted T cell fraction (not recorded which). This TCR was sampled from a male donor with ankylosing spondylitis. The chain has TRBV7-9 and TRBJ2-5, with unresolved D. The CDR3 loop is CASSLGIPFGETQYF. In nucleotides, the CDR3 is TGTGCCAGCAGCTTAGGTATACCATTTGGAGAGACCCAGTACTTC.